These 22 T cell receptor beta chains were all obtained from the same sample, sequenced in a study of CD8+CD57+ T cells in acquired aplastic anemia. Genomic DNA acted as the template from which TCR beta VDJ combination and CDR3 sequence profiling were carried out. TCRdb re-derived calls from the reads in MiXCR, one entry per CDR3 protein. The repertoire includes about 160,000 distinct CDR3 sequences, around 45% of them detected once, and 1.1% sits in the top ten. Sequenced: sorted CD4+, CD8+, or CD8+CD57+ T cells (not recorded which) from PBMCs. The receptors stem from a human donor in good health.

This clonotype showed up many times. The chain combines TRBV7-9 with TRBJ2-5; D not resolved. Trimming left V 8 bases short and J 5 bases short, with 15 bases between. The CDR3 runs 13 residues. CDR1 SEHNR and CDR2 FQNEAQ come from the germline V gene (reference sequence). CDR3 sequence: CASSKGLRETQYF. The CDR3 coding sequence is TGTGCCAGCTCAAAGGGCCTAAGGGAGACCCAGTACTTC.

This clonotype has at least ten counts. Since no conserved phenylalanine or tryptophan closes the CDR3, a read error is the likely cause. The limits of the CDR3 on the DNA are not certain, so only TCRdb's listed CDR3 is given. This chain uses TRBV12-3 or TRBV12-4 with TRBJ1-1; the D call of TRBD1 is as the table states it, not checked on the DNA. Counting both end residues, the CDR3 totals 12 amino acids. The CDR3 is CASRTGTGTLTV.

This clonotype appeared many times. The rearrangement uses TRBV7-2 and TRBJ2-7; either TRBD1 or TRBD2 may fit D (6 bases each). V lost 3 bases and J 5 bases, leaving 14 bases between the germline ends. The germline V gene has CDR1 SGHTA and CDR2 FQGNSA. The CDR3 extends over 14 amino acids. DNA for the CDR3: TGTGCCAGCAGCTTTTGGGGGGCTCGGGACGAGCAGTACTTC. Its protein is CASSFWGARDEQYF.

CDR3 nucleotide sequence: TGTGCCAGCAGTTTATGGGGAGATAATTCACCCCTCCACTTT. Its translation is CASSLWGDNSPLHF. The chain recombines TRBV12-3 or TRBV12-4 with TRBJ1-6; unclear D gene. The CDR3 covers 14 residues. The V end was cut by 2 bases, the J end by 5 bases, with 7 bases between.

Here the CDR3 DNA reads TGTGCCAGCAGCTTCATCCCAGCGGGGAAAATTGGGAATGAGCAGTTCTTC. Translation: CASSFIPAGKIGNEQFF. The chain has TRBV11-2 and TRBJ2-1; 7 positions match TRBD2. Per the germline V gene, CDR1 is SGHAT and CDR2 is FQNNGV. This CDR3 comprises 17 residues. Germline trimming cut 3 bases from V and 7 bases from J; bases unmatched to any gene: 15. The full variable domain, rest sourced from reference TRBV11-2 and TRBJ2-1, is EAGVAQSPRYKIIEKRQSVAFWCNPISGHATLYWYQQILGQGPKLLIQFQNNGVVDDSQLPKDRFSAERLKGVDSTLKIQPAKLEDSAVYLCASSFIPAGKIGNEQFFGPGTRLTVL.

In its sample, this clonotype was seen many times. The V call is TRBV7-2, the J call TRBJ1-5; D gene unclear. V shed 5 bases and J shed 2 bases, with 10 bases lying between them. CDR1 is SGHTA and CDR2 is FQGNSA in the germline V gene. The CDR3 contains 14 residues. DNA for the CDR3: TGTGCCAGCAGCGCTAGTTATGGCAATCAGCCCCAGCATTTT. This encodes CASSASYGNQPQHF. The full variable domain, with the rest looked up from reference TRBV7-2 and TRBJ1-5, is GAGVSQSPSNKVTEKGKDVELRCDPISGHTALYWYRQSLGQGLEFLIYFQGNSAPDKSGLPSDRFSAERTGGSVSTLTIQRTQQEDSAVYLCASSASYGNQPQHFGDGTRLSIL.

This clonotype was seen ten or more times. This chain uses TRBV7-6 with TRBJ2-6, with a tentative D call TRBD2 (6 bases). This CDR3 spans 15 amino acids. Trimming took off 5 bases at V and 4 bases at J, with 12 bases between the two ends. The germline V gene encodes CDR1 SGHVS and CDR2 FNYEAQ. DNA of the CDR3: TGTGCCAGCAGCGGGCGGGGTCCAGGGGCCAACGTCCTGACTTTC. Its protein product is CASSGRGPGANVLTF.

In DNA form, the CDR3 reads TGTGCCAGCAGCTTAGGGGGGACAGGGATAGATACGCAGTATTTT. This gives the protein CASSLGGTGIDTQYF. This chain connects TRBV11-2 to TRBJ2-3, with 9 positions matching TRBD1. Germline CDR1 and CDR2: SGHAT and FQNNGV. V lost 1 base to trimming and J lost 5 bases; unmatched junction nucleotides: 4. The CDR3 is made up of 15 amino acids.

This clonotype was observed a few times. This rearrangement joins TRBV15 to TRBJ2-7; 7 bases match TRBD2. Germline V lookup: CDR1 LNHNV, CDR2 YYDKDF (reference sequence). The CDR3 totals 16 residues. Trimming at V came to 0 bases and at J to 4 bases, leaving 9 bases not matched to a gene. DNA of the CDR3: TGTGCCACCAGCAGAGATTCCGCGGGAGAGGGGTACGAGCAGTACTTC. Residues: CATSRDSAGEGYEQYF.

V is TRBV20-1 and J is TRBJ1-4, with D perhaps TRBD1 (5 bases). Trimming left V 6 bases short and J 12 bases short, with 23 bases between. The germline gives CDR1 DFQATT, CDR2 SNEGSKA (reference sequence). The CDR3 sequence is 14 residues long. CDR3 protein: CSAPRGAGQEELFF. The CDR3 nucleotides are TGCAGTGCGCCCCGTGGGGCGGGTCAGGAAGAACTGTTTTTT.

V and J are TRBV20-1 and TRBJ2-2; D is perhaps TRBD1 or TRBD2 (5 bases each). The CDR3 has 14 amino acids. V dropped 3 bases and J dropped 4 bases, with 12 bases sitting between them. The germline V gene has CDR1 DFQATT and CDR2 SNEGSKA (reference sequence). The CDR3 here is CSARGRKSTGELFF. CDR3 DNA: TGCAGTGCTAGGGGACGTAAGTCCACCGGGGAGCTGTTTTTT.

This clonotype was seen many times. The chain links TRBV10-3 to TRBJ1-2; D perhaps matches TRBD1 (6 bases). CDR1 is ENHRY, CDR2 SYGVKD, per germline. This CDR3 has 15 amino acids. V was trimmed by 0 bases and J by 2 bases, leaving 10 bases between them. The chain's CDR3 is CAISESKGTNYGYTF. The CDR3 region has the DNA TGTGCCATCAGTGAGTCGAAAGGGACAAACTATGGCTACACCTTC.

Notes on this clonotype: Possible read error: a much larger clone is one base away. The CDR3 region has the DNA TGTGCCAGCAGCTTGAATCAGGGGGCTTACAATCAGCAGTTCTTC. Protein sequence: CASSLNQGAYNQQFF. This chain uses TRBV5-4 with TRBJ2-1, with 8 bases identical to TRBD1. The CDR3 is 15 residues long. Germline V gene data show CDR1 as SGHNT and CDR2 as YYREEE (reference sequence).

The sample holds a few counts of this clonotype. The V call is TRBV7-8, the J call TRBJ2-7; D perhaps matches TRBD1 (6 bases). The CDR3 spans 12 residues. V dropped 4 bases and J dropped 6 bases, with 10 bases sitting between them. The germline gives CDR1 SGHVS, CDR2 FQNEAQ. This CDR3 is CASSWVQGEQYF. As DNA, the CDR3 is TGTGCCAGCAGCTGGGTACAGGGCGAGCAGTACTTC.

The V and J genes are TRBV19 and TRBJ1-1; TRBD1 agrees at 10 bases. The CDR3 covers 13 residues. Germline CDR1 and CDR2: LNHDA and SQIVND (reference sequence). With V trimmed by 8 bases and J by 2 bases, 2 bases remained unmatched. CDR3: CASDRGPNTEAFF. The CDR3 DNA follows: TGTGCCAGTGACAGGGGGCCAAACACTGAAGCTTTCTTT. The entire variable domain, with the rest obtained from reference TRBV19 and TRBJ1-1, is as follows: DGGITQSPKYLFRKEGQNVTLSCEQNLNHDAMYWYRQDPGQGLRLIYYSQIVNDFQKGDIAEGYSVSREKKESFPLTVTSAQKNPTAFYLCASDRGPNTEAFFGQGTRLTVV.

CDR3 in amino acids: CASRRGPGTYEQYF. CDR3 bases: TGTGCCAGCAGGCGGGGGCCGGGGACCTACGAGCAGTACTTC. This chain uses TRBV28 with TRBJ2-7; D perhaps matches TRBD2 (7 bases). The CDR3 runs to 14 residues. Trimming cost V 6 bases and J 2 bases, with 14 bases left between them. Germline loops: CDR1 MDHEN, CDR2 SYDVKM.

This clonotype was seen more than once but under ten times. The chain recombines TRBV4-2 with TRBJ2-1, with D possibly matching TRBD2 (7 bases). Trimming took off 4 bases at V and 8 bases at J, with 18 bases between the two ends. From germline, CDR1 is LGHNA and CDR2 YNFKEQ. This CDR3 has 15 residues. The CDR3, as DNA: TGTGCCAGCAGCCGAGGGGGGGCGACTTCGGATGAGCAGTTCTTC. Its translation is CASSRGGATSDEQFF.

This clonotype showed up many times. The J gene is TRBJ2-7, the V gene TRBV5-4; D gene ambiguous. The CDR3 consists of 14 residues. Deletions cut 4 bases from V and 7 bases from J, with 18 bases between. Germline CDR1 SGHNT, CDR2 YYREEE (reference sequence). The CDR3 region is CASSPSEGLGEQYF. For the CDR3, the DNA is TGTGCCAGCAGCCCGTCGGAAGGGCTGGGGGAGCAGTACTTC.

This clonotype was observed many times. The chain combines TRBV6-1 with TRBJ2-7, with D tentatively TRBD1 or TRBD2 (6 bases each). The V gene lost 4 bases and the J gene lost 3 bases, with 16 bases spanning the gap. This CDR3 has 15 residues. Per the germline V gene, CDR1 is MNHNS and CDR2 is SASEGT. CDR3 in amino acids: CASSGGTLGYYEQYF. The CDR3 DNA is TGTGCCAGCAGTGGCGGGACATTGGGGTACTACGAGCAGTACTTC.

This sequence joins TRBV2 and TRBJ1-2, with 8 nucleotides matching TRBD1. V was clipped by 9 bases and J by 2 bases; unmatched bases: 11. The CDR3 is 15 amino acids. Germline V gene data show CDR1 as SNHLY and CDR2 as FYNNEI. CDR3 loop: CASRQGIGLNYGYTF. The CDR3 DNA is TGTGCCAGTCGACAGGGGATAGGTCTCAACTATGGCTACACCTTC.

V is TRBV27 and J is TRBJ1-2; no reliable D call. Germline CDR1 reads MNHEY; CDR2 reads SMNVEV (reference sequence). The CDR3 loop spans 13 amino acids. Trimming cost V 0 bases and J 5 bases, with 7 bases left between them. Here the CDR3 reads CASSLSGKYGYTF. CDR3 coding DNA: TGTGCCAGCAGTTTATCAGGGAAGTATGGCTACACCTTC.

This clonotype came up many times. The gene calls are TRBV7-2 and TRBJ1-6; D remains ambiguous. CDR3 length: 14 amino acids. V was cut by 5 bases and J by 0 bases, with 5 bases left in between. The germline gives CDR1 SGHTA, CDR2 FQGNSA. CDR3 nucleotides: TGTGCCAGCAGCCCAGACTCCTATAATTCACCCCTCCACTTT. This encodes CASSPDSYNSPLHF.